This T cell receptor beta chain appears in the sequencing data of a study of control samples from healthy donors and cancer patients. Clones were sequenced by immunoSEQ multiplex PCR, and TCRdb holds only the in-frame ones, with some missing. The sample consists of around 110,000 clones, 75% to 90% of them appearing once. Losses at the gene ends were 4 bases for V and 2 bases for J; bases not matched to a gene: 6. CDR1 and CDR2 from the germline V gene are KGHDR and SFDVKD. The CDR3 sequence is 16 residues long. What was sequenced was PBMCs. This clonotype was obtained from a woman in her forties or fifties with colorectal cancer. The chain links TRBV24-1 to TRBJ1-5; 8 nucleotides line up with TRBD1. The CDR3 region is CATSDPGQGGNQPQHF. The CDR3 bases are TGTGCCACCAGTGACCCCGGACAGGGCGGCAATCAGCCCCAGCATTTT.